This record looks at one T cell receptor (beta chain) sequence and its context. The data were taken from a study of OX40 agonist ivuxolimab in advanced cancers. About the study: Patients received the agonistic anti-OX40 (CD134) antibody ivuxolimab.

The investigators sampled blood at baseline, at cycle 4 day 1, and at cycle 7 day 1. Germline CDR1 GTSNPN, CDR2 SVGIG (reference sequence). This CDR3 is 15 amino acids long. V lost 1 base to trimming and J lost 3 bases; unmatched junction nucleotides: 4. TCRdb keeps only in-frame clones here, not all; method: immunoSEQ multiplex PCR. Among nearly 65,000 clones listed, roughly nine tenths were seen once. This TCR derives from an adult with an advanced solid tumor such as melanoma, head and neck, liver or kidney cancer. This material consisted of CD4+ or CD8+ T cells sorted from blood, taken in a trial of the OX40 agonist ivuxolimab. The chain recombines TRBV30 with TRBJ2-1; 9 bases match TRBD2. CDR3 sequence reads: CAWSELAGDYNEQFF. CDR3 sequence (DNA): TGTGCCTGGAGTGAGTTAGCGGGGGACTACAATGAGCAGTTCTTC.